This T cell receptor (beta chain) was sequenced during a study of human T cells and chemical hapten exposure. Study as a whole: Donors were sensitized with 2% DPC on the upper inner arm.

Time point: patch test 1, 2 weeks after DPC sensitization. Specified treatment: therapeutic diphenylcyclopropenone sensitization with weekly scalp DPC. TCRdb recomputed calls from the RACE reads with MiXCR, one row per CDR3 protein. The table lists roughly 82,000 distinct CDR3 sequences, 12% of them singletons. This clonotype occurred a few times. Sequencing used whole blood, obtained in connection with sensitization to the hapten diphenylcyclopropenone (DPC). This clonotype was obtained from a woman aged 60 to 75 with alopecia areata. Some clones in this sample may be carry-over from other donors' samples.

CDR3 in amino acids: CSARGASGGIGLETQYF. CDR3 coding DNA: TGCAGTGCTAGAGGGGCTAGCGGGGGGATAGGTTTGGAGACCCAGTACTTC. This chain joins TRBV20-1 and TRBJ2-5; 11 bases are shared with TRBD2. CDR1 is DFQATT and CDR2 is SNEGSKA in the germline V gene (reference sequence). The CDR3 has 17 residues. J gave up 5 bases and V 1 base, and 12 bases lay outside the gene matches.